The source of this T cell receptor (beta chain) is a study of T cell responses to AZD1222 COVID-19 vaccine. Whole-study results and caveats: Repertoire sampling happened only post peak T cell response. Targeting of unmutated variant regions was reportedly seen in nearly half of spike-specific TCRs.

J was trimmed by 3 bases and V by 4 bases; bases with no gene match: 4. The CDR3 is 14 residues long. The germline V gene encodes CDR1 MDHEN and CDR2 SYDVKM. On this clone: What it recognizes is unknown.

The method was immunoSEQ multiplex PCR; TCRdb's version includes in-frame clones alone and lacks a portion of them. The sample has approximately 300,000 clones, about 94% seen once. The clonotype was recovered from an adult who received the AZD1222 COVID-19 vaccine. This chain joins TRBV28 and TRBJ1-2; TRBD1 aligns across 8 bases. Specimen: peripheral blood, collected 28 days after the second AZD1222 dose. In DNA, the CDR3 is TGTGCCAGCAGTTCAGGGGGCGGTTACTATGGCTACACCTTC. This translates into CASSSGGGYYGYTF.